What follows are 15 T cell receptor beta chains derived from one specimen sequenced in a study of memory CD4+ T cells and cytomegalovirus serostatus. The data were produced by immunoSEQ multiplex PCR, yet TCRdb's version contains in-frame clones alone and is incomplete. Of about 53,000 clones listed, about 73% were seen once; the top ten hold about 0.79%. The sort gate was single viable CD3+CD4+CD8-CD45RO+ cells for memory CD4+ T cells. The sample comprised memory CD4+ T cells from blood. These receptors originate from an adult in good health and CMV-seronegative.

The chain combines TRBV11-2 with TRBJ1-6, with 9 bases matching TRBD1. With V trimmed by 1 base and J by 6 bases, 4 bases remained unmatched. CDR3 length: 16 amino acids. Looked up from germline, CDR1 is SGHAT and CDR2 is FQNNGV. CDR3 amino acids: CASSLGGTGTNSPLHF. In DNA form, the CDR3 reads TGTGCCAGCAGCTTAGGTGGGACAGGGACTAATTCACCCCTCCACTTT. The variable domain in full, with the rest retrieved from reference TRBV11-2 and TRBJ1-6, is EAGVAQSPRYKIIEKRQSVAFWCNPISGHATLYWYQQILGQGPKLLIQFQNNGVVDDSQLPKDRFSAERLKGVDSTLKIQPAKLEDSAVYLCASSLGGTGTNSPLHFGNGTRLTVT.

The CDR3 nucleotides read TGTGCTAGTGGTTTACACAGGGGTACGCTGTTTTTT. This translates into CASGLHRGTLFF. The chain is built from TRBV12-5 and TRBJ2-2; the match to TRBD1 covers 7 bases. Germline trimming cut 3 bases from V and 13 bases from J; bases unmatched to any gene: 5. The V gene's germline CDR1 is LGHNT and CDR2 FRNRAP. CDR3 length: 12 amino acids.

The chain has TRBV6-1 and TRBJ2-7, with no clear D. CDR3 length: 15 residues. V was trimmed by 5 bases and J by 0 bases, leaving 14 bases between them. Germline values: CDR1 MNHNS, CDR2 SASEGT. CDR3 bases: TGTGCCAGCAGTCCAGGTTTGGGGATCTCCTACGAGCAGTACTTC. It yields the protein CASSPGLGISYEQYF.

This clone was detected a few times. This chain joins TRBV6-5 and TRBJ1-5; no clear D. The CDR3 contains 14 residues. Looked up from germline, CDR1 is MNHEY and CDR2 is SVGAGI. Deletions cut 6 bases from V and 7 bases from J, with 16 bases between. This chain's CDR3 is CASRSLNERQPQHF. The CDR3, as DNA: TGTGCCAGCAGGTCACTCAATGAGAGGCAGCCCCAGCATTTT.

DNA for the CDR3: TGTGCCAGCAGCTCAGCGGGGGGCCCCCGTACGCAGTATTTT. Amino acids: CASSSAGGPRTQYF. The V call is TRBV7-2, the J call TRBJ2-3; 9 bases are a match to TRBD2. The germline V gene has CDR1 SGHTA and CDR2 FQGNSA. V shed 4 bases and J 8 bases; nucleotides not matched to a gene: 7. This CDR3 has 14 amino acids.

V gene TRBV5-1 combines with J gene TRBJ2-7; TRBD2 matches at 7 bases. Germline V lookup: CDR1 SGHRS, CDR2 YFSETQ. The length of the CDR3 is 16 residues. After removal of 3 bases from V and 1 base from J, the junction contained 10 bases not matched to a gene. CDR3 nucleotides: TGCGCCAGCAGCTCAAGACCTAGCGGAGCGTCCTACGAGCAGTACTTC. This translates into CASSSRPSGASYEQYF.

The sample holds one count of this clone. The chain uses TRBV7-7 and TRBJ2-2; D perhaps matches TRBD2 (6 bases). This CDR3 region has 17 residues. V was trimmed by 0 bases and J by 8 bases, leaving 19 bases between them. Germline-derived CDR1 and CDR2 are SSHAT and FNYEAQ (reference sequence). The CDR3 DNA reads TGTGCCAGCAGCTTAGCCCCAATCAAAGCGGGTACGGGGGAGCTGTTTTTT. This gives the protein CASSLAPIKAGTGELFF.

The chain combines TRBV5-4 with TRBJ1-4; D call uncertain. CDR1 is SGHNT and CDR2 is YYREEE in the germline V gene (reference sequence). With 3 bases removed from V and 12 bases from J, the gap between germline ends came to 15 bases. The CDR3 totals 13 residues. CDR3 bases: TGTGCCAGCAGCTCGGAACGGGCCGAGGAACTGTTTTTT. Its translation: CASSSERAEELFF.

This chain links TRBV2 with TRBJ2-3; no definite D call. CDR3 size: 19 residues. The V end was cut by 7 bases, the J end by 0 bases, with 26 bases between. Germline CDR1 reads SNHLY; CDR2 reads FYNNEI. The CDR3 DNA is TGTGCCAGCAAAAGAAACCCCGGCCCGGATATAACTAGCACAGATACGCAGTATTTT. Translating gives CASKRNPGPDITSTDTQYF.

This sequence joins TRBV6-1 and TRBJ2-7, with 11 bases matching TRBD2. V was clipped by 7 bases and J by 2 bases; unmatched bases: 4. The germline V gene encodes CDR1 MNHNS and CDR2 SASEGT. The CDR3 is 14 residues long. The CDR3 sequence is CASTSSGGTYEQYF. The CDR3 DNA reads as TGTGCCAGCACCTCTAGCGGGGGGACCTACGAGCAGTACTTC.

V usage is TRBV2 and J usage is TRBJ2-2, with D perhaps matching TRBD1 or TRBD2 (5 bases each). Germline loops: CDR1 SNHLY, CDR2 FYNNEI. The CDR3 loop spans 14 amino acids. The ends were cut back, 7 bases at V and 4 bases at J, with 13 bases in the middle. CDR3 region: CASTRDGGTGELFF. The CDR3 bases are TGTGCCAGCACCAGGGACGGCGGCACCGGGGAGCTGTTTTTT.

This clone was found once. This CDR3 reads CASTLSGSYNEQFF. CDR3 nucleotides: TGTGCCAGCACGTTAAGTGGGTCTTACAATGAGCAGTTCTTC. V gene TRBV2 combines with J gene TRBJ2-1; D unresolved. Between the trimmed V and J ends, which lost 7 bases and 4 bases, there was a span of 14 bases. The CDR3 consists of 14 residues. Germline V gene data show CDR1 as SNHLY and CDR2 as FYNNEI.

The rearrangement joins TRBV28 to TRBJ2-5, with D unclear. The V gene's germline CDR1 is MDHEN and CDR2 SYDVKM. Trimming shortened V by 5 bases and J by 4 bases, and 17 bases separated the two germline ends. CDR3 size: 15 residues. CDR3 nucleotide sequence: TGTGCCAGCAGTCCCCTTGACGCCGTCGGAGAGACCCAGTACTTC. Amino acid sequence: CASSPLDAVGETQYF.

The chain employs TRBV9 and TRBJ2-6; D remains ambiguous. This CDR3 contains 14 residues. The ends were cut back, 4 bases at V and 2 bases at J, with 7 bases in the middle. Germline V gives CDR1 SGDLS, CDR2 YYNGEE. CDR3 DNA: TGTGCCAGCAGCCCGCCGACTGGGGCCAACGTCCTGACTTTC. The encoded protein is CASSPPTGANVLTF.

In nucleotides, the CDR3 is TGTGCCAGCAGCTTAAAGTCGGTCCCTGAAGCTTTCTTT. Protein product: CASSLKSVPEAFF. The chain uses TRBV7-2 and TRBJ1-1; D not certain. The germline V gene encodes CDR1 SGHTA and CDR2 FQGNSA. The length of the CDR3 is 13 residues. With 2 bases removed from V and 6 bases from J, the gap between germline ends came to 10 bases.